These 25 T cell receptor beta chains share one sample of origin, sequenced in a study of metastatic and nonmetastatic thyroid tumors. Using MiXCR, TCRdb re-called clones from the PCR reads. The sample has 20,000 or so clones; roughly 33% are singletons. Thyroid surgery had not been preceded by any treatment in any patient. What was sequenced was adjacent normal tissue. The receptors stem from a female donor with papillary thyroid cancer or a benign thyroid nodule (not recorded which). Some clones in this sample may be carry-over from other donors' samples.

This clone was counted a few times. The gene calls are TRBV2 and TRBJ2-1; D not resolved. V was pared by 4 bases and J by 3 bases, with 13 bases between. The CDR3 is 15 residues long. The germline V gene encodes CDR1 SNHLY and CDR2 FYNNEI. The CDR3 region is CASSASLTRYNEQFF. In DNA form, the CDR3 reads TGTGCCAGCAGTGCCTCTCTGACCCGCTACAATGAGCAGTTCTTC.

As to this clone: Mismatch with germline at one junction end may stem from a read error. The V gene is TRBV12-3 or TRBV12-4, the J gene TRBJ2-3, with 10 bases fitting TRBD1. The CDR3 spans 15 residues. CDR3 loop: CASSWTGGSTDTQFF. The CDR3 region has the DNA TGTGCCAGCAGTTGGACAGGGGGGAGCACAGATACGCAGTTTTTT.

This chain links TRBV9 with TRBJ2-1, with 14 bases that match TRBD2. The V gene's germline CDR1 is SGDLS and CDR2 YYNGEE. There are 20 residues in the CDR3. Trimming at V came to 0 bases and at J to 1 base, leaving 9 bases not matched to a gene. This chain's CDR3 is CASSVEGLAGVGGSYNEQFF. The CDR3 bases are TGTGCCAGCAGCGTAGAGGGACTAGCGGGAGTAGGGGGATCCTACAATGAGCAGTTCTTC. The full variable domain, with the rest looked up from reference TRBV9 and TRBJ2-1, is DSGVTQTPKHLITATGQRVTLRCSPRSGDLSVYWYQQSLDQGLQFLIQYYNGEERAKGNILERFSAQQFPDLHSELNLSSLELGDSALYFCASSVEGLAGVGGSYNEQFFGPGTRLTVL.

The chain uses TRBV2 and TRBJ2-3; D not certain. V shed 6 bases and J shed 1 base, with 11 bases lying between them. CDR1 SNHLY and CDR2 FYNNEI come from the germline V gene. The CDR3 consists of 14 residues. DNA for the CDR3: TGTGCCAGCAGCGAAATTCGGGGCACAGATACGCAGTATTTT. Its protein is CASSEIRGTDTQYF. Supplemented by reference TRBV2 and TRBJ2-3, the full variable domain reads EPEVTQTPSHQVTQMGQEVILRCVPISNHLYFYWYRQILGQKVEFLVSFYNNEISEKSEIFDDQFSVERPDGSNFTLKIRSTKLEDSAMYFCASSEIRGTDTQYFGPGTRLTVL.

This rearrangement joins TRBV27 to TRBJ1-2; 9 bases map to TRBD1. The CDR3 runs to 15 residues. The junction had 10 bases not matched to a gene; V was cut back by 3 bases and J by 8 bases. Germline V gene data show CDR1 as MNHEY and CDR2 as SMNVEV (reference sequence). CDR3 protein: CASSFLKDRGSGYTF. The CDR3 DNA reads TGTGCCAGCAGTTTCCTAAAGGACAGGGGAAGCGGCTACACCTTC.

This clone rates as medium-sized. The V gene is TRBV25-1, the J gene TRBJ2-7, with D maybe TRBD1 (6 bases). Between the trimmed V and J ends, which lost 1 base and 2 bases, there was a span of 24 bases. CDR3 length: 19 amino acids. Germline loops: CDR1 MGHDK, CDR2 SYGVNS. CDR3 amino acids: CASSEFDRVKGGFTYEQYF. DNA of the CDR3: TGTGCCAGCAGTGAATTTGATAGGGTAAAAGGGGGTTTTACCTACGAGCAGTACTTC.

This clone has just a few counts. The J gene is TRBJ2-7, the V gene TRBV28; D remains unclear. The CDR3 is 12 residues long. Per germline, CDR1 MDHEN and CDR2 SYDVKM. Trimming took off 4 bases at V and 2 bases at J, with 6 bases between the two ends. In nucleotides, the CDR3 is TGTGCCAGCAGTTCAAAACCCTACGAGCAGTACTTC. It encodes CASSSKPYEQYF. The full variable domain, completed using reference TRBV28 and TRBJ2-7, is DVKVTQSSRYLVKRTGEKVFLECVQDMDHENMFWYRQDPGLGLRLIYFSYDVKMKEKGDIPEGYSVSREKKERFSLILESASTNQTSMYLCASSSKPYEQYFGPGTRLTVT.

A remark on this clone: Mismatch with germline at one junction end may stem from a read error. The CDR3 here is CASGLRETDRQYF. In DNA, the CDR3 is TGTGCCAGTGGTTTAAGGGAAACAGATAGGCAGTATTTT. This chain links TRBV12-5 with TRBJ2-3; D gene uncertain. There are 13 residues in the CDR3. Germline V CDR1 and CDR2: LGHNT, FRNRAP.

There are a few counts of this clone. The chain combines TRBV6-1 with TRBJ1-3; no firm D call. Germline assignment: CDR1 MNHNS and CDR2 SASEGT. The CDR3 is 13 amino acids. V was pared by 3 bases and J by 4 bases, with 7 bases between. DNA of the CDR3: TGTGCCAGCAGTGACCAGGACGGAAACACCATATATTTT. Its translation: CASSDQDGNTIYF.

This clone was observed at least ten times. This chain joins TRBV5-1 and TRBJ1-1; 8 nucleotides agree with TRBD1. V trimming: 3 bases; J trimming: 0 bases; junction bases outside the gene matches: 1. The length of the CDR3 is 14 residues. Germline V lookup: CDR1 SGHRS, CDR2 YFSETQ. DNA of the CDR3: TGCGCCAGCAGCTCGGGACAGGTGAACACTGAAGCTTTCTTT. This sequence encodes CASSSGQVNTEAFF.

The rearrangement joins TRBV6-1 to TRBJ1-6; TRBD1 agrees at 8 bases. V lost 3 bases to trimming and J lost 5 bases; unmatched junction nucleotides: 0. Germline assignment: CDR1 MNHNS and CDR2 SASEGT. The CDR3 has 14 residues. The CDR3 loop reads CASSEDRDNSPLHF. Here the CDR3 DNA reads TGTGCCAGCAGTGAGGACAGGGATAATTCACCCCTCCACTTT.

The V gene is TRBV27, the J gene TRBJ1-2; 7 bases agree with TRBD1. Germline assignment: CDR1 MNHEY and CDR2 SMNVEV (reference sequence). CDR3 size: 12 residues. Germline trimming cut 5 bases from V and 6 bases from J; bases unmatched to any gene: 3. The CDR3, as DNA: TGTGCCAGCAGTCACGGGACAGATGGCTACACCTTC. Encoded protein: CASSHGTDGYTF.

This clone appeared a few times. The rearrangement links TRBV6-1 to TRBJ2-3; 14 positions agree with TRBD2. The germline V gene has CDR1 MNHNS and CDR2 SASEGT. The CDR3 extends over 17 amino acids. V lost 1 base to trimming and J lost 5 bases; unmatched junction nucleotides: 5. CDR3 amino acids: CASSEVRLAGGGDTQYF. CDR3 coding DNA: TGTGCCAGCAGTGAAGTGAGACTAGCGGGAGGGGGAGATACGCAGTATTTT.

Turning to this clone: Given a much more abundant clone one base away, this may be a read error. The same CDR3 also results from other DNA sequences found in this sample. This chain uses TRBV3-1 with TRBJ2-5; a weak D match, TRBD1 (6 bases). The CDR3 sequence is 13 residues long. CDR1 and CDR2 from the germline V gene are LGHDT and YNNKEL (reference sequence). The CDR3 region is CASSQGPSGTQYF. CDR3 in DNA: TGCGCCAGCAGCCAAGGCCCCTCCGGGACACAGTACTTC.

This clone was seen more than once but under ten times. The V call is TRBV5-4, the J call TRBJ2-1, with TRBD1 identical over 9 bases. With V trimmed by 0 bases and J by 5 bases, 9 bases remained unmatched. Germline CDR1 is SGHNT and CDR2 is YYREEE (reference sequence). This CDR3 comprises 17 residues. CDR3 region: CASSLGAWGQGHNEQFF. Here the CDR3 DNA reads TGTGCCAGCAGCTTGGGGGCTTGGGGACAGGGCCACAATGAGCAGTTCTTC.

This clone is termed medium-sized. V usage is TRBV28 and J usage is TRBJ2-1, with D tentatively TRBD1 or TRBD2 (6 bases each). V gave up 7 bases and J gave up 5 bases, with 15 bases separating them. Germline CDR1 is MDHEN and CDR2 is SYDVKM. This CDR3 is 14 amino acids long. In nucleotides, the CDR3 is TGTGCCAGCACCCGGAGGGGGGCTGACAATGAGCAGTTCTTC. Protein: CASTRRGADNEQFF.

This chain connects TRBV12-3 or TRBV12-4 to TRBJ2-1; 11 bases align to TRBD2. There are 17 residues in the CDR3. The ends lost 7 bases at V and 0 bases at J; junction bases unmatched: 8. The CDR3 region has the DNA TGTGCCAGCACATTTAGCGGGAGGGGGAGCTCCTACAATGAGCAGTTCTTC. Its protein product is CASTFSGRGSSYNEQFF.

The rearrangement links TRBV6-1 to TRBJ2-7, with 8 nucleotides matching TRBD1. Germline CDR1 is MNHNS and CDR2 is SASEGT. Trimming took 6 bases from V and 5 from J; bases not matched to a gene: 15. This CDR3 is built from 16 residues. This chain's CDR3 is CASRMTGVAVDHEQYF. Here the CDR3 DNA reads TGTGCCAGCAGAATGACAGGGGTCGCAGTTGACCACGAGCAGTACTTC.

The rearrangement links TRBV6-5 to TRBJ1-5; 7 bases fit TRBD1. In germline, CDR1 is MNHEY, CDR2 SVGAGI. This CDR3 is built from 14 residues. The trim removed 4 bases at V and 2 bases at J, leaving 2 bases unmatched. The CDR3 nucleotides read TGTGCCAGCAGTTCAACAGGGGGCAATCAGCCCCAGCATTTT. Translation gives CASSSTGGNQPQHF.

V gene TRBV5-1 combines with J gene TRBJ2-1; D call uncertain. Trimming removed 5 bases at V and 0 bases at J, with 9 bases between. CDR1 SGHRS and CDR2 YFSETQ come from the germline V gene. The CDR3 runs to 14 residues. CDR3 sequence reads: CASSITYSYNEQFF. The CDR3 nucleotides are TGCGCCAGCAGTATCACGTACTCCTACAATGAGCAGTTCTTC.

The chain has TRBV19 and TRBJ2-1; 14 nucleotides line up with TRBD2. This CDR3 contains 16 residues. From germline, CDR1 is LNHDA and CDR2 SQIVND (reference sequence). V trimming: 7 bases; J trimming: 7 bases; junction bases outside the gene matches: 9. Here the CDR3 reads CASKGLAGALYNEQFF. DNA for the CDR3: TGTGCCAGTAAGGGACTAGCGGGAGCTTTGTATAATGAGCAGTTCTTC.

This chain connects TRBV7-2 to TRBJ1-2; unclear D gene. The V end was cut by 5 bases, the J end by 8 bases, with 18 bases between. Germline assignment: CDR1 SGHTA and CDR2 FQGNSA. This CDR3 region has 14 residues. CDR3 DNA: TGTGCCAGCAGCACGAGCTGGGAGAACTCGGGCTACACCTTC. It codes for CASSTSWENSGYTF.

This clone showed up just a few times. The rearrangement uses TRBV2 and TRBJ2-7; tentative D call: TRBD2 (6 bases). The CDR3 loop spans 15 amino acids. CDR1 and CDR2 from the germline V gene are SNHLY and FYNNEI. Trimming shortened V by 2 bases and J by 9 bases, and 20 bases separated the two germline ends. As DNA, the CDR3 is TGTGCCAGCAGTGAATGTGCGGGGTTCCCCCGCGGGCAGTACTTC. Its translation is CASSECAGFPRGQYF.

This clone was detected many times. The V gene is TRBV7-7, the J gene TRBJ2-3; 9 bases agree with TRBD2. Losses at the gene ends were 1 base for V and 3 bases for J; bases not matched to a gene: 5. The CDR3 totals 16 residues. Germline V gene sequence: CDR1 SSHAT, CDR2 FNYEAQ (reference sequence). CDR3 DNA sequence: TGTGCCAGCAGCTTAGGTGCGGGGGGGCTAACAGATACGCAGTATTTT. Translated: CASSLGAGGLTDTQYF.

This clone was seen many times. The chain has TRBV6-1 and TRBJ2-3; D gene unclear. V lost 5 bases and J 8 bases, leaving 17 bases between the germline ends. Germline CDR1 MNHNS, CDR2 SASEGT. The CDR3 is made up of 14 amino acids. This chain's CDR3 is CASSPIGIKATQYF. The CDR3, as DNA: TGTGCCAGCAGTCCCATAGGAATAAAGGCTACGCAGTATTTT.